Listed below are T cell receptor beta chains from one sample, sequenced in a study of cytomegalovirus exposure and HLA in healthy donors. Repertoires were generated with immunoSEQ multiplex PCR, while TCRdb's copy carries only in-frame clones and drops some. The sample has 110,000 to 150,000 clones, approximately 93% seen once. The source material was PBMCs. The receptors were gathered from a man aged 18 to 30 in good health and CMV-seronegative. Both conserved end residues are part of each CDR3. Fields, in order: V gene, J gene, D gene, clone size, CDR3 DNA, CDR3 protein. D genes are given only for firm matches. Size is stated for part of the rows, as once, few or many counts, or as a class when the clone is expanded.

v_call: TRBV10-3; j_call: TRBJ1-2; d_call: NA; clone_size: once; cdr3_nt: TGTGCCATCAGTGTGATGGTGTCCCGCCCGAGACAGAAAAGTAACTATGGCTACACCTTC; cdr3_aa: CAISVMVSRPRQKSNYGYTF
v_call: TRBV18; j_call: TRBJ2-7; d_call: TRBD1; clone_size: NA; cdr3_nt: TGTGCCAGCTCACCCAACGGACAGGGATACGAGCAGTACTTC; cdr3_aa: CASSPNGQGYEQYF
v_call: TRBV9; j_call: TRBJ1-1; d_call: NA; clone_size: NA; cdr3_nt: TGTGCCAGCACGGCAGGGGCATACATGAACACTGAAGCTTTCTTT; cdr3_aa: CASTAGAYMNTEAFF
v_call: TRBV18; j_call: TRBJ2-3; d_call: TRBD1; clone_size: NA; cdr3_nt: TGTGCCAGCTCACGAACGACGGGACAGGGGGTGTTAGATACGCAGTATTTT; cdr3_aa: CASSRTTGQGVLDTQYF
v_call: TRBV6-5; j_call: TRBJ1-1; d_call: NA; clone_size: NA; cdr3_nt: TGTGCCAGCAGTACCCAGGCTAACACTGAAGCTTTCTTT; cdr3_aa: CASSTQANTEAFF
v_call: TRBV9; j_call: TRBJ2-2; d_call: NA; clone_size: NA; cdr3_nt: TGTGCCAGCAGCGTAGAACTTTGGGGGCCCGGGGAGCTGTTTTTT; cdr3_aa: CASSVELWGPGELFF
v_call: TRBV21-1; j_call: TRBJ2-1; d_call: NA; clone_size: once; cdr3_nt: TGTGCCAGCAGCAATTACAGGGGTAACAATGAGCAGTTCTTC; cdr3_aa: CASSNYRGNNEQFF
v_call: TRBV5-1; j_call: TRBJ2-1; d_call: NA; clone_size: NA; cdr3_nt: TGCGCCAGCAGCCCGTGGGGCCGTGGGGAAGATGAGCAGTTCTTC; cdr3_aa: CASSPWGRGEDEQFF
v_call: TRBV18; j_call: TRBJ2-5; d_call: NA; clone_size: once; cdr3_nt: TGTGCCAGCTCACCTCGATTAGAAGGGGGAGAGACCCAGTACTTC; cdr3_aa: CASSPRLEGGETQYF
v_call: TRBV19; j_call: TRBJ2-2; d_call: TRBD2; clone_size: NA; cdr3_nt: TGTGCCAGTGTCAAGACTAGCGGGGGCACCGGGGAGCTGTTTTTT; cdr3_aa: CASVKTSGGTGELFF
v_call: TRBV5-1; j_call: TRBJ1-2; d_call: TRBD1; clone_size: NA; cdr3_nt: TGCGCCAGCAGCCCGAGGGGGCCGGTTGACTATGGCTACACCTTC; cdr3_aa: CASSPRGPVDYGYTF
v_call: TRBV7-2; j_call: TRBJ2-2; d_call: NA; clone_size: NA; cdr3_nt: TGTGCCACACTGCAGGGTAACACCGGGGAGCTGTTTTTT; cdr3_aa: CATLQGNTGELFF
v_call: TRBV5-1; j_call: TRBJ2-1; d_call: NA; clone_size: NA; cdr3_nt: TGCGCCAGCAGCTTGGATGGGCAGGGCAATCTTCCGTTCTTC; cdr3_aa: CASSLDGQGNLPFF
v_call: TRBV6-4; j_call: TRBJ2-2; d_call: NA; clone_size: NA; cdr3_nt: TGTGCCAGCAGACGAGACACCGGGGAGCTGTTTTTT; cdr3_aa: CASRRDTGELFF
v_call: TRBV5-5; j_call: TRBJ1-6; d_call: TRBD1; clone_size: NA; cdr3_nt: TGTGCCAGCAGCTTAGGTCGGGGACAGGGGGCTTCACCCCTCCACTTT; cdr3_aa: CASSLGRGQGASPLHF
v_call: TRBV10-3; j_call: TRBJ2-1; d_call: TRBD2; clone_size: NA; cdr3_nt: TGTGCCATCAGGTGGGCTAGCGGGGGTAGGGATGAGCAGTTCTTC; cdr3_aa: CAIRWASGGRDEQFF
v_call: TRBV7-9; j_call: TRBJ2-1; d_call: TRBD2; clone_size: NA; cdr3_nt: TGTGCCAGCAGCTCCCCGGGACTAGCGGGAGTAAATGAGCAGTTCTTC; cdr3_aa: CASSSPGLAGVNEQFF
v_call: TRBV6-5; j_call: TRBJ1-4; d_call: TRBD1; clone_size: NA; cdr3_nt: TGTGCCAGCAGAGAGACAGGGTCAGATGAAAAACTGTTTTTT; cdr3_aa: CASRETGSDEKLFF
v_call: TRBV11-3; j_call: TRBJ2-2; d_call: NA; clone_size: NA; cdr3_nt: TGTGCCAGCAGCCCCGGTGGGAGTCTTAACACCGGGGAGCTGTTTTTT; cdr3_aa: CASSPGGSLNTGELFF
v_call: TRBV10-3; j_call: TRBJ2-1; d_call: TRBD2; clone_size: NA; cdr3_nt: TGTGCCATCAGTGAATGGGGCTCGGCGGGGGGGCGAGAGACCTACAATGAGCAGTTCTTC; cdr3_aa: CAISEWGSAGGRETYNEQFF
v_call: TRBV5-3; j_call: TRBJ2-1; d_call: NA; clone_size: NA; cdr3_nt: TGTGCCCGTCTTGGCGAGCAGTTCTTC; cdr3_aa: CARLGEQFF
v_call: TRBV5-1; j_call: TRBJ2-2; d_call: NA; clone_size: NA; cdr3_nt: TGCGCCAGCAGCTTGACAGGGTCTACCGGGGAGCTGTTTTTT; cdr3_aa: CASSLTGSTGELFF
v_call: TRBV5-4; j_call: TRBJ1-1; d_call: TRBD1; clone_size: NA; cdr3_nt: TGTGCCAGCAGCTTCCGGGACAGGGACACTGAAGCTTTCTTT; cdr3_aa: CASSFRDRDTEAFF
v_call: TRBV7-8; j_call: TRBJ1-3; d_call: NA; clone_size: NA; cdr3_nt: TGTGCCAGCAGCTTAGTCGGTTACTATGACAGCCCCACCATATATTTT; cdr3_aa: CASSLVGYYDSPTIYF
v_call: TRBV7-2; j_call: TRBJ1-5; d_call: NA; clone_size: NA; cdr3_nt: TGTGCCAGCAGCCTACGGGGGAATCAGCCCCAGCATTTT; cdr3_aa: CASSLRGNQPQHF
v_call: TRBV6-5; j_call: TRBJ2-7; d_call: NA; clone_size: NA; cdr3_nt: TGTGCCAGCAGATCTAGTTTTGGCTTAGCCTACGAGCAGTACTTC; cdr3_aa: CASRSSFGLAYEQYF
v_call: TRBV5-1; j_call: TRBJ2-1; d_call: TRBD2; clone_size: NA; cdr3_nt: TGCGCCAGCAGCTTGGATCTAGCGGGGGGGCTTAATGAGCAGTTCTTC; cdr3_aa: CASSLDLAGGLNEQFF
v_call: TRBV7-9; j_call: TRBJ2-2; d_call: NA; clone_size: NA; cdr3_nt: TGTGCCAGCAGCTTAGTGGCAGACACCGGGGAGCTGTTTTTT; cdr3_aa: CASSLVADTGELFF
v_call: TRBV9; j_call: TRBJ1-1; d_call: NA; clone_size: NA; cdr3_nt: TGTGCCAGCAGCGTATATGCTGGGGCCGAGAACACTGAAGCTTTCTTT; cdr3_aa: CASSVYAGAENTEAFF
v_call: TRBV18; j_call: TRBJ2-1; d_call: TRBD1; clone_size: NA; cdr3_nt: TGTGCCAGCTCACCATTGGGGACAGGGCACAATGAGCAGTTCTTC; cdr3_aa: CASSPLGTGHNEQFF
v_call: TRBV5-1; j_call: TRBJ1-1; d_call: TRBD1; clone_size: NA; cdr3_nt: TGCGCCAGCAGCCCGCGGGCAGGGGGCTCAACTGAAGCTTTCTTT; cdr3_aa: CASSPRAGGSTEAFF
v_call: TRBV2; j_call: TRBJ2-3; d_call: NA; clone_size: NA; cdr3_nt: TGTGCCAGCAGTGGATATTCCGGACTGGCGGATACGCAGTATTTT; cdr3_aa: CASSGYSGLADTQYF
v_call: TRBV25-1; j_call: TRBJ2-3; d_call: TRBD2; clone_size: NA; cdr3_nt: TGTGCCAGCAGTAAACATAGCGGGGGGTCAGATACGCAGTATTTT; cdr3_aa: CASSKHSGGSDTQYF
v_call: TRBV10-1; j_call: TRBJ2-2; d_call: NA; clone_size: NA; cdr3_nt: TGCGCCAGCAGTGAACAGACCACCGGGGAGCTGTTTTTT; cdr3_aa: CASSEQTTGELFF
v_call: TRBV10-2; j_call: TRBJ2-5; d_call: TRBD2; clone_size: NA; cdr3_nt: TGCGCCAGCAGTGCCACCTCGAGGACTAGCGGGAGTCGAGCCCAGTACTTC; cdr3_aa: CASSATSRTSGSRAQYF
v_call: TRBV18; j_call: TRBJ2-2; d_call: TRBD2; clone_size: NA; cdr3_nt: TGTGCCAGCTCACCACGTACCAGCGGGGGGGCCTCGACCGGGGAGCTGTTTTTT; cdr3_aa: CASSPRTSGGASTGELFF
v_call: TRBV2; j_call: TRBJ1-1; d_call: TRBD1; clone_size: NA; cdr3_nt: TGTGCCAGCAGTGGAAGGGCCGGACAGGGACACACTGAAGCTTTCTTT; cdr3_aa: CASSGRAGQGHTEAFF
v_call: TRBV6-6; j_call: TRBJ2-7; d_call: NA; clone_size: NA; cdr3_nt: TGTGCCAGCACTGGGGCGGAAAGCTACGAGCAGTACTTC; cdr3_aa: CASTGAESYEQYF
v_call: TRBV27; j_call: TRBJ2-7; d_call: TRBD1; clone_size: NA; cdr3_nt: TGTGCCAGCAGTTTTTCGACAGGGACCTACGAGCAGTACTTC; cdr3_aa: CASSFSTGTYEQYF
v_call: TRBV4-2; j_call: TRBJ1-2; d_call: TRBD1; clone_size: NA; cdr3_nt: TGTGCCAGCAGCCAGTACAGGGGAAACTATGGCTACACCTTC; cdr3_aa: CASSQYRGNYGYTF
v_call: TRBV7-6; j_call: TRBJ2-1; d_call: TRBD1; clone_size: NA; cdr3_nt: TGTGCCAGCAGCTTATTAGGACAGGGGACATACAATGAGCAGTTCTTC; cdr3_aa: CASSLLGQGTYNEQFF
v_call: TRBV2; j_call: TRBJ1-5; d_call: NA; clone_size: NA; cdr3_nt: TGTGCCAGCACGGGGGACAGCAATCAGCCCCAGCATTTT; cdr3_aa: CASTGDSNQPQHF
v_call: TRBV6-6; j_call: TRBJ2-1; d_call: NA; clone_size: NA; cdr3_nt: TGTGCCAGCAGTTACTCGAGGAGCAATGAGCAGTTCTTC; cdr3_aa: CASSYSRSNEQFF
v_call: TRBV30; j_call: TRBJ2-2; d_call: NA; clone_size: many; cdr3_nt: TGTGCCTGGAGTGTACGGGGGTCGGACACCGGGGAGCTGTTTTTT; cdr3_aa: CAWSVRGSDTGELFF
v_call: TRBV18; j_call: TRBJ1-1; d_call: TRBD1; clone_size: NA; cdr3_nt: TGTGCCAGCTCACCTCCTGGACAGGGGGCCGTTGAAGCTTTCTTT; cdr3_aa: CASSPPGQGAVEAFF
v_call: TRBV6-4; j_call: TRBJ2-2; d_call: TRBD2; clone_size: NA; cdr3_nt: TGTGCCAGCAGTCCCAGCGGGACTAGCGGGGGCCTCGCGAACACCGGGGAGCTGTTTTTT; cdr3_aa: CASSPSGTSGGLANTGELFF
v_call: TRBV14; j_call: TRBJ2-3; d_call: NA; clone_size: once; cdr3_nt: TGTGCCAGCAGCCAAGCCGACAGTACAGATACGCAGTATTTT; cdr3_aa: CASSQADSTDTQYF
v_call: TRBV27; j_call: TRBJ2-1; d_call: NA; clone_size: NA; cdr3_nt: TGTGCCAGCAGTTTATTCACCGGAGGGAGCTCCTACAATGAGCAGTTCTTC; cdr3_aa: CASSLFTGGSSYNEQFF
v_call: TRBV6-1; j_call: TRBJ2-2; d_call: TRBD1; clone_size: NA; cdr3_nt: TGTGCCAGCAGTGAAGCTCGGTCGTTGACACACAGGGGAAACACCGGGGAGCTGTTTTTT; cdr3_aa: CASSEARSLTHRGNTGELFF
v_call: TRBV5-1; j_call: TRBJ2-2; d_call: NA; clone_size: NA; cdr3_nt: TGCGCCAGCCATTGGGGGGTATCGATCGGGGAGCTGTTTTTT; cdr3_aa: CASHWGVSIGELFF
v_call: TRBV7-9; j_call: TRBJ1-2; d_call: TRBD1; clone_size: once; cdr3_nt: TGTGCCAGCAGCTTAGCGCAGGGGGCGGACTATGGCTACACCTTC; cdr3_aa: CASSLAQGADYGYTF
v_call: TRBV4-3; j_call: TRBJ1-5; d_call: TRBD1; clone_size: NA; cdr3_nt: TGCGCCAGCAGCCAAGACTCGGGACAGGGGAATCAGCCCCAGCATTTT; cdr3_aa: CASSQDSGQGNQPQHF
v_call: TRBV5-6; j_call: TRBJ2-1; d_call: TRBD1; clone_size: NA; cdr3_nt: TGTGCCAGCAGCTCGAGACAGGGGCTGTACTACTACAATGAGCAGTTCTTC; cdr3_aa: CASSSRQGLYYYNEQFF
v_call: TRBV9; j_call: TRBJ2-2; d_call: NA; clone_size: NA; cdr3_nt: TGTGCCAGCACCACTACAGGGGGGGGCACCGGGGAGCTGTTTTTT; cdr3_aa: CASTTTGGGTGELFF
v_call: TRBV9; j_call: TRBJ1-1; d_call: NA; clone_size: NA; cdr3_nt: TGTGCCAGCAGCTCCGGGACAAGGGCTGAAGCTTTCTTT; cdr3_aa: CASSSGTRAEAFF
v_call: TRBV30; j_call: TRBJ1-3; d_call: TRBD1; clone_size: NA; cdr3_nt: TGTGCCTGGAGTCACAGGGGGTCAAAATCTGGAAACACCATATATTTT; cdr3_aa: CAWSHRGSKSGNTIYF
v_call: TRBV5-4; j_call: TRBJ2-6; d_call: TRBD1; clone_size: NA; cdr3_nt: TGTGCCAGCAGCTTGGAGGGACAGGGACCCTCTGGGGCCAACGTCCTGACTTTC; cdr3_aa: CASSLEGQGPSGANVLTF
v_call: TRBV6-6; j_call: TRBJ2-3; d_call: TRBD2; clone_size: NA; cdr3_nt: TGTGCCAGCAGTTACGCTAGCGGCGCAGATACGCAGTATTTT; cdr3_aa: CASSYASGADTQYF